The 2 T cell receptor beta chains in this list originate from one sample, sequenced in a study of molecular identifiers for immune sequencing clone quantification. Each CDR3 protein gets one entry after TCRdb re-called the PCR reads with MiXCR. The sample has around 460,000 distinct CDR3 sequences; 20% to 25% are singletons. Sequencing was done on a sample of naive CD8+ T cells from blood, with Jurkat cell RNA spiked in. The subset: FACS-sorted CD8+CD4-CCR7+CD45RA+ naive T cells. Receptors originate from a human donor in good health. Some libraries in this study had Jurkat cell RNA spiked in.

Comments on this clonotype: Its ends do not fully match the called genes, so a read error is possible. J is TRBJ1-1 and V is TRBV5-6; D might be TRBD1 (5 bases). This CDR3 is built from 12 residues. Germline CDR1 and CDR2: SGHDT and YYEEEE. The CDR3 DNA reads as TGTGCCAGCAGAGGGGCGAACACTGAAGCTCTCTTT. It yields the protein CASRGANTEALF.

This clonotype was detected once. A much larger clone is a single base away; this may be a read error. The gene calls are TRBV7-6 and TRBJ2-3; D is unclear. Near its end, the DNA agrees better with TRBJ1-5, so the J call may be wrong. This CDR3 comprises 14 residues. Germline V gives CDR1 SGHVS, CDR2 FNYEAQ. The chain's CDR3 is CASSLAGVIDTQHF. The CDR3 DNA is TGTGCCAGCAGTCTAGCGGGAGTGATAGATACGCAGCATTTT.